Shown below are 16 T cell receptor beta chains from a single sample sequenced in a study of response to subunit inactivated influenza vaccine. MiXCR, run by TCRdb on the RT-PCR reads, gives a single entry per CDR3 protein. The table shows approximately 530,000 distinct CDR3 sequences, with approximately 6.9% occurring only once. Source: PBMCs from blood, taken less than 25 months after vaccination. The origin of the receptors is a man between 50 and 75 years old who received an inactivated influenza vaccine.

This clonotype turned up a few times. The CDR3 sequence: CASSYVLNTGELFF. The CDR3 bases are TGTGCCAGCAGCTATGTCTTAAACACCGGGGAGCTGTTTTTT. The chain links TRBV11-2 to TRBJ2-2; D gene ambiguous. V shed 4 bases and J shed 2 bases, with 8 bases lying between them. CDR3 length: 14 amino acids. Germline V gene data show CDR1 as SGHAT and CDR2 as FQNNGV. Combining the CDR3 with reference TRBV11-2 and TRBJ2-2 gives the whole variable domain EAGVAQSPRYKIIEKRQSVAFWCNPISGHATLYWYQQILGQGPKLLIQFQNNGVVDDSQLPKDRFSAERLKGVDSTLKIQPAKLEDSAVYLCASSYVLNTGELFFGEGSRLTVL.

This clonotype was seen only a few times. The V call is TRBV2, the J call TRBJ2-2, with D possibly matching TRBD2 (6 bases). Between the trimmed V and J ends, which lost 4 bases and 2 bases, there was a span of 14 bases. This CDR3 is built from 16 residues. Germline loops: CDR1 SNHLY, CDR2 FYNNEI. This chain's CDR3 is CASSVRGSGNTGELFF. The CDR3 DNA is TGTGCCAGCAGTGTTCGGGGGTCTGGAAACACCGGGGAGCTGTTTTTT.

A few counts support this clonotype. The J gene is TRBJ1-2, the V gene TRBV7-9; 11 positions match TRBD1. The V and J ends lost 8 bases and 7 bases, in that order; junction bases with no gene match: 6. The CDR3 length is 13 residues. Germline CDR1 is SEHNR and CDR2 is FQNEAQ (reference sequence). For the CDR3, the DNA is TGTGCCAGCGGCGGACAGGGGGCGCCTGGCTACACCTTC. Translated: CASGGQGAPGYTF.

This clonotype showed up just a few times. No conserved phenylalanine or tryptophan ends this CDR3, so it is likely a read error. The V and J genes are TRBV12-3 or TRBV12-4 and TRBJ2-5, with TRBD2 identical over 10 bases. The CDR3 is 16 residues long. V trimming: 2 bases; J trimming: 1 base; junction bases outside the gene matches: 4. Here the CDR3 DNA reads TGTGCCAGCAGTTTAAGCCTAGCGGGGGCCCAAGAGACCCAGTACCTC. Translated: CASSLSLAGAQETQYL.

This clonotype came up many times. The chain combines TRBV28 with TRBJ2-2; no clear D gene. The V end lost 5 bases, the J end lost 7 bases, and 11 bases lay between the germline ends. This CDR3 contains 13 residues. Germline CDR1 and CDR2: MDHEN and SYDVKM. The CDR3 nucleotides are TGTGCCAGCAGTCGAACAGTTCGCGGGGAGCTGTTTTTT. Its translation is CASSRTVRGELFF. Full variable domain (rest looked up from reference TRBV28 and TRBJ2-2): DVKVTQSSRYLVKRTGEKVFLECVQDMDHENMFWYRQDPGLGLRLIYFSYDVKMKEKGDIPEGYSVSREKKERFSLILESASTNQTSMYLCASSRTVRGELFFGEGSRLTVL.

This clonotype was counted between two and nine times. The chain has TRBV6-5 and TRBJ1-4; possible D gene TRBD1, 5 bases. This CDR3 contains 15 residues. Germline V lookup: CDR1 MNHEY, CDR2 SVGAGI. Trimming removed 4 bases from V and 8 bases from J, with 17 bases in between. The chain's CDR3 is CASSSAPQGREKLFF. CDR3 in DNA: TGTGCCAGCAGTTCCGCCCCCCAGGGACGGGAAAAACTGTTTTTT.

The chain couples TRBV10-3 to TRBJ2-2; the match to TRBD1 covers 9 bases. V shed 6 bases, J shed 3 bases, and the junction held 2 bases outside the gene matches. CDR3 length: 14 amino acids. The germline V gene encodes CDR1 ENHRY and CDR2 SYGVKD. CDR3 nucleotide sequence: TGTGCCATCAGGAGACAGGGGGACACCGGGGAGCTGTTTTTT. Residues: CAIRRQGDTGELFF.

The chain uses TRBV6-5 and TRBJ2-2, with TRBD1 as a possible D gene (5 bases). The V gene's germline CDR1 is MNHEY and CDR2 SVGAGI. Trimming shortened V by 2 bases and J by 6 bases, and 10 bases separated the two germline ends. The CDR3 consists of 14 residues. CDR3 sequence (DNA): TGTGCCAGCAGTTACAAGGGGATCCCCGGGGAGCTGTTTTTT. Its translation: CASSYKGIPGELFF.

This clonotype was observed a handful of times. The chain carries TRBV5-1 and TRBJ2-5, with TRBD1 matching 10 bases. V trimming: 3 bases; J trimming: 3 bases; junction bases outside the gene matches: 5. Germline CDR1 SGHRS, CDR2 YFSETQ. The CDR3 has 15 amino acids. The CDR3 loop is CASSSGQGKKETQYF. The CDR3 DNA is TGCGCCAGCAGCTCGGGACAGGGGAAAAAAGAGACCCAGTACTTC.

A few counts support this clonotype. J is TRBJ2-3 and V is TRBV29-1; TRBD1 matches 9 bases. After removal of 0 bases from V and 1 base from J, the junction contained 5 bases not matched to a gene. This CDR3 is built from 16 residues. Germline V gene lookup returns CDR1 SQVTM and CDR2 ANQGSEA. DNA of the CDR3: TGCAGCGTTGAAGATCCGCGGACAGGGGGCACAGATACGCAGTATTTT. Translation: CSVEDPRTGGTDTQYF.

This clonotype came up many times. The chain links TRBV12-3 or TRBV12-4 to TRBJ2-4; 9 positions match TRBD2. V was clipped by 5 bases and J by 9 bases; unmatched bases: 8. This CDR3 has 14 residues. The CDR3 is CASSTSGGPIIQYF. The CDR3 DNA reads as TGTGCCAGCAGTACGAGCGGGGGGCCGATCATTCAGTACTTC.

As DNA, the CDR3 is TGTGCCAGCAGCCAGCAGACGGCTAGCACAGATACGCAGTATTTT. Translating it yields CASSQQTASTDTQYF. The gene calls are TRBV14 and TRBJ2-3; D gene ambiguous. Trimming pared 3 bases from V and 0 bases from J, leaving 10 bases between. The CDR3 runs 15 residues. From germline, CDR1 is SGHDN and CDR2 FVKESK.

This clonotype was seen more than once but under ten times. The V and J genes are TRBV5-1 and TRBJ2-7; TRBD1 matches 7 bases. V lost 7 bases, J lost 4 bases, and 14 bases stayed unmatched. The length of the CDR3 is 15 residues. The germline CDR1 and CDR2 sequences are SGHRS and YFSETQ. CDR3 residues: CASRPGDSQTYEQYF. The CDR3 nucleotides are TGCGCCAGCCGGCCCGGGGACAGCCAAACTTACGAGCAGTACTTC.

The gene calls are TRBV20-1 and TRBJ2-2; TRBD1 matches at 9 bases. With V trimmed by 1 base and J by 5 bases, 8 bases remained unmatched. This CDR3 has 16 amino acids. The germline gives CDR1 DFQATT, CDR2 SNEGSKA (reference sequence). The CDR3 is CSARGSGQGGTGELFF. CDR3 nucleotide sequence: TGCAGTGCTAGAGGCTCGGGACAGGGAGGAACCGGGGAGCTGTTTTTT.

The chain links TRBV7-2 to TRBJ2-3; 12 bases align to TRBD2. This CDR3 has 15 amino acids. Unmatched junction bases numbered 5, after V lost 2 bases and J lost 8 bases. The germline V gene encodes CDR1 SGHTA and CDR2 FQGNSA. CDR3 in DNA: TGTGCCAGCAGCTTACAGACTAGCGGGAGCGGTACGCAGTATTTT. Its protein product is CASSLQTSGSGTQYF.

This chain connects TRBV5-1 to TRBJ2-6; D is ambiguous. V lost 7 bases, J lost 0 bases, and 11 bases lay in between. The length of the CDR3 is 15 residues. Germline V gene lookup returns CDR1 SGHRS and CDR2 YFSETQ. In nucleotides, the CDR3 is TGCGCCAGCTTCCCCGGCGGCTCTGGGGCCAACGTCCTGACTTTC. Its protein is CASFPGGSGANVLTF.